The sequence of this TCR beta chain was determined in a study of OX40 agonist ivuxolimab in advanced cancers. Background on the study: Hepatocellular carcinoma, melanoma, renal cell or head and neck cancer occurred in dose-escalation patients.

The V end was cut by 5 bases, the J end by 4 bases, with 14 bases between. CDR1 and CDR2 (germline): MNHNY, SVGAGI (reference sequence). This CDR3 region has 14 residues. Data came from immunoSEQ multiplex PCR; TCRdb stores just in-frame clones and leaves some out. The sample holds some 48,000 clones, around 84% seen once. This specimen consisted of CD4+ or CD8+ T cells sorted from blood, obtained in a trial of the OX40 agonist ivuxolimab. The TCR comes from an adult with an advanced solid tumor such as melanoma, head and neck, liver or kidney cancer. The gene calls are TRBV6-6 and TRBJ1-1, with D unclear. CDR3 region: CASSPSMGFTEAFF. Written as DNA, the CDR3 is TGTGCCAGCAGTCCCAGCATGGGGTTCACTGAAGCTTTCTTT.